The subject of this entry is one TCR beta chain. The antigen is undetermined. Profiled with immunoSEQ multiplex PCR; TCRdb holds only in-frame clones, not every one. Counted here are about 170,000 clones, 90% occurring once; the ten biggest clones make up less than 1.6%. The entry originates in a study of T cell responses to AZD1222 COVID-19 vaccine. Study in general: Second-dose schedules of about 4 or about 12 weeks were combined.

Whole-study results and caveats: Possibly, clonal diversity was underestimated; donors were largely white British and included more females. CD4 TCRs covered the whole spike, strongest at regions 160-218 and 743-854.

This TCR derives from an adult in good health. The sample here was peripheral blood, taken on day 0 of AZD1222 vaccination.

In nucleotides, the CDR3 is TGTGCCAGCAGCCAAGAACCGGGGGGCCGCACCTACGAGCAGTACTTC. This encodes CASSQEPGGRTYEQYF. The J gene is TRBJ2-7, the V gene TRBV4-2; possibly TRBD2 for D (7 bases). V shed 0 bases and J shed 2 bases, with 14 bases lying between them. This CDR3 has 16 amino acids. Germline values: CDR1 LGHNA, CDR2 YNFKEQ.